The present T cell receptor (beta chain) was sequenced within a study of T cells in Graves' hyperthyroidism and ophthalmopathy. Patients between 18 and 65 years old had hyperthyroidism, newly diagnosed and lasting under 2 months. The germline gives CDR1 SGHAT, CDR2 FQNNGV. The V gene end was trimmed by 5 bases and the J gene end by 3 bases; junction bases not matched to a gene: 3. The length of the CDR3 is 13 residues. Findings of the study overall: A model of 13 V-J pairs discriminated ophthalmopathy from stable hyperthyroidism. Blood also held most thyroid clonotypes expanded beyond 0.001.

Using RNA transcripts as the source, TCR beta CDR3 regions were amplified. The HTBI primer set drove a first-round RT-PCR of the TCR CDR3. TCRdb recomputed calls from the multiplex PCR reads with MiXCR, one row per CDR3 protein. The profile shows around 200,000 distinct CDR3 sequences, about 18% of them singletons. This clonotype was seen ten or more times. What it binds is unknown. This sequence was found in a man aged 35 to 55 with Graves' hyperthyroidism. The V and J genes are TRBV11-2 and TRBJ1-2; 7 bases are shared with TRBD1. Sequenced material: blood. The CDR3 spells CASSIDRDYGYTF. DNA for the CDR3: TGTGCCAGCAGCATCGACAGGGACTATGGCTACACCTTC.